This T cell receptor (beta chain) was identified during a study of blood T cell repertoires in COVID-19. As for the study in general: Sources were T cells, B-cell-depleted T cells, or PBMCs; the material itself was cDNA or gDNA.

The assay was immunoSEQ multiplex PCR, and TCRdb's table has in-frame clones only and misses some. The sample contains 180,000 or so clones, around 90% of which appear only once. This clone was seen ten or more times. The source of this sequence is a middle-aged man with acute or convalescent COVID-19. Sequencing used peripheral blood.

CDR3 nucleotides: TGTGCCAGCAGAGAGCGTCGAGGGCTCGAGACCACCGGGGAGCTGTTTTTT. This sequence encodes CASRERRGLETTGELFF. The V call is TRBV28, the J call TRBJ2-2; TRBD2 might be the D (5 bases). The CDR3 sequence is 17 residues long. Germline V lookup: CDR1 MDHEN, CDR2 SYDVKM. Between the trimmed V and J ends, which lost 6 bases and 4 bases, there was a span of 21 bases.